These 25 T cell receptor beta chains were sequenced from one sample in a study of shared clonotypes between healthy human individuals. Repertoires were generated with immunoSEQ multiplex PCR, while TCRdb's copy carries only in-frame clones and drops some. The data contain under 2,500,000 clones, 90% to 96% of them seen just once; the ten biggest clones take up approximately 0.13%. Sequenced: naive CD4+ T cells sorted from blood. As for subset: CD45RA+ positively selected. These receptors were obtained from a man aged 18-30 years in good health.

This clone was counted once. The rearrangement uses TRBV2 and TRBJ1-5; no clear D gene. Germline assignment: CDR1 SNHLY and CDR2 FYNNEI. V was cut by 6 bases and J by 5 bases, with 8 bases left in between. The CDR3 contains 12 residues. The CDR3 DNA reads TGTGCCAGCAGCAACGGGGATCAGCCCCAGCATTTT. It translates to CASSNGDQPQHF.

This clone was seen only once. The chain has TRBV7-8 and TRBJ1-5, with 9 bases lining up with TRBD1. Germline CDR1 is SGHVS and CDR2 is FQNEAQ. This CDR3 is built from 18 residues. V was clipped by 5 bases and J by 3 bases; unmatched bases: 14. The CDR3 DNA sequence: TGTGCCAGCAGCCGAGATAGGGACAGGGCCGTGTTCAATCAGCCCCAGCATTTT. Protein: CASSRDRDRAVFNQPQHF.

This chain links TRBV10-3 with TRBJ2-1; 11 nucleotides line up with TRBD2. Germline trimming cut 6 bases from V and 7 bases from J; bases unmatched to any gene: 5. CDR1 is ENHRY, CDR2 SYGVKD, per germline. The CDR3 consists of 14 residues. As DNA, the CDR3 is TGTGCCATCAGAGCTAGGACTAGCGGGAATGAGCAGTTCTTC. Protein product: CAIRARTSGNEQFF.

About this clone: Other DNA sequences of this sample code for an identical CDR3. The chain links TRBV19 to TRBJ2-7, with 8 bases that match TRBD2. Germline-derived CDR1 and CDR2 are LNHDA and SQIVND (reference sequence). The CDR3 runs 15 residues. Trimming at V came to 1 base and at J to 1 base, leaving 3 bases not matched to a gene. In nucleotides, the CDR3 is TGTGCCAGTAGTATAGTATCTAGCGGGTCCTACGAGCAGTACTTC. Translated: CASSIVSSGSYEQYF.

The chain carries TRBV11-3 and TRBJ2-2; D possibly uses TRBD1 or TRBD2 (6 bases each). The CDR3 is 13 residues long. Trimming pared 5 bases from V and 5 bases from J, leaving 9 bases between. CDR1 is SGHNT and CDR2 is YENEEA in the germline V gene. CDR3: CASSKGGTGELFF. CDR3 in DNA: TGTGCCAGCAGCAAGGGGGGAACCGGGGAGCTGTTTTTT.

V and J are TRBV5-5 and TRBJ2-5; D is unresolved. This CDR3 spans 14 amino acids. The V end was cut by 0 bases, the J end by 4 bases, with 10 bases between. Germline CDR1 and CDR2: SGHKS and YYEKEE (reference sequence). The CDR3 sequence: CASSLGSSSETQYF. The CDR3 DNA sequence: TGTGCCAGCAGCTTGGGTAGTTCATCAGAGACCCAGTACTTC.

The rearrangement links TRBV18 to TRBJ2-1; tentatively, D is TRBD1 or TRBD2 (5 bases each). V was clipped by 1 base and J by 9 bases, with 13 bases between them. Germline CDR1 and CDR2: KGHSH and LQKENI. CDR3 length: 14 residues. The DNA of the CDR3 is TGTGCCAGCTCACCACGTCAGTGGGACGGTGAGCAGTTCTTC. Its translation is CASSPRQWDGEQFF.

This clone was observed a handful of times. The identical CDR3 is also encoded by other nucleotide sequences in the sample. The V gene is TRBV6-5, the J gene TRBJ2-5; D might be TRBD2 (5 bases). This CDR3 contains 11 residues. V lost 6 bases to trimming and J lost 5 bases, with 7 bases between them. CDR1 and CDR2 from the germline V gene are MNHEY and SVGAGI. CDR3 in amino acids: CASSRGETQYF. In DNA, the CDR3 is TGTGCCAGCAGCCGAGGGGAGACCCAGTACTTC.

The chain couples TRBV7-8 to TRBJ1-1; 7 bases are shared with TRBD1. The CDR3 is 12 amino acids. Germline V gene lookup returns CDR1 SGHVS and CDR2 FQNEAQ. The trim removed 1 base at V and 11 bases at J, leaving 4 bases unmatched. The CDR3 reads CASSLGQGGAFF. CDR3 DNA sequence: TGTGCCAGCAGCTTAGGACAGGGAGGGGCTTTCTTT.

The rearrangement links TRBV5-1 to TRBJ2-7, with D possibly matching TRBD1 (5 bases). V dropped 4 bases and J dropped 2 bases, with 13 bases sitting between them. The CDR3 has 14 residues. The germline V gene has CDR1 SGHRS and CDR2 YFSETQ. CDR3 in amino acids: CASSLDKVAYEQYF. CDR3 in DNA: TGCGCCAGCAGCCTGGACAAGGTGGCCTACGAGCAGTACTTC.

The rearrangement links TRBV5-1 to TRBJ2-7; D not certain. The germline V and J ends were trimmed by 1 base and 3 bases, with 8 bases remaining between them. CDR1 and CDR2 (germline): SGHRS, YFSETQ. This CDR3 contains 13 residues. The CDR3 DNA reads TGCGCCAGCAGCTTGACCGACGACTACGAGCAGTACTTC. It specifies CASSLTDDYEQYF.

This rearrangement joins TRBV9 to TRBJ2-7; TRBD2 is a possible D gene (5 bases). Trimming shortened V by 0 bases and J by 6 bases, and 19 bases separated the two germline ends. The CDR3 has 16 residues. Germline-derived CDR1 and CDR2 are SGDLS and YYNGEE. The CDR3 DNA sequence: TGTGCCAGCAGCGTAGGGAGCGGTAGGGAAAGTAGCGAGCAGTACTTC. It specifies CASSVGSGRESSEQYF.

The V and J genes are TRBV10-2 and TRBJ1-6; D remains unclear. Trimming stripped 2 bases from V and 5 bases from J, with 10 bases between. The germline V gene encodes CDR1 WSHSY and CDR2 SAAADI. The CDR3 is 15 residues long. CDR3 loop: CASSELGQDNSPLHF. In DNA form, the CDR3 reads TGCGCCAGCAGTGAGCTAGGGCAGGATAATTCACCCCTCCACTTT.

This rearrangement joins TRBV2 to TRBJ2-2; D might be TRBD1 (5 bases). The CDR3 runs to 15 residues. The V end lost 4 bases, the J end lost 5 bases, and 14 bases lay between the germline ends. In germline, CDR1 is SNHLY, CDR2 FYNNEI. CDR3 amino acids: CASSGVARVTGELFF. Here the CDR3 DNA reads TGTGCCAGCAGTGGGGTGGCCAGGGTAACCGGGGAGCTGTTTTTT.

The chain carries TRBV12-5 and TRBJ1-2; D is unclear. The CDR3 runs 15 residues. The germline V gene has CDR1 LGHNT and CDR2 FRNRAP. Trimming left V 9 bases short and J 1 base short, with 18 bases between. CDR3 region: CARLGGVRGNYGYTF. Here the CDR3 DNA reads TGTGCTAGATTGGGCGGGGTCCGGGGTAACTATGGCTACACCTTC.

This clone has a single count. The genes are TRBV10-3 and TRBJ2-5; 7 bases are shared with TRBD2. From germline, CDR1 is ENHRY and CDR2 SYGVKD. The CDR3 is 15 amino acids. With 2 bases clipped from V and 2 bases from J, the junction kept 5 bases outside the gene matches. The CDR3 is CAISEIKRGQETQYF. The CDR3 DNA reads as TGTGCCATCAGTGAGATTAAGCGGGGTCAAGAGACCCAGTACTTC.

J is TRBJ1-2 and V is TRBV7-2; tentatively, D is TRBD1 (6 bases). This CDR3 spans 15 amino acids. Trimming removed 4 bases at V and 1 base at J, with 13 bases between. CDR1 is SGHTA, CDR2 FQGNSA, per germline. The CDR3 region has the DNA TGTGCCAGCAGCTGGGGGGCAGGGGTTAACTATGGCTACACCTTC. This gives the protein CASSWGAGVNYGYTF. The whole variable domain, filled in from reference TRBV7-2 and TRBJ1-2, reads GAGVSQSPSNKVTEKGKDVELRCDPISGHTALYWYRQSLGQGLEFLIYFQGNSAPDKSGLPSDRFSAERTGGSVSTLTIQRTQQEDSAVYLCASSWGAGVNYGYTFGSGTRLTVV.

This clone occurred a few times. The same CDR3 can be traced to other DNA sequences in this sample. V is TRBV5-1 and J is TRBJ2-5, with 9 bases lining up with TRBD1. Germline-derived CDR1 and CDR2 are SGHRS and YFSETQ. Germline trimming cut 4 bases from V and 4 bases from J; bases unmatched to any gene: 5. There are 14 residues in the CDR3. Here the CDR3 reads CASSPGTGRETQYF. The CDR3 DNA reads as TGCGCCAGCAGCCCCGGGACAGGGAGAGAGACCCAGTACTTC.

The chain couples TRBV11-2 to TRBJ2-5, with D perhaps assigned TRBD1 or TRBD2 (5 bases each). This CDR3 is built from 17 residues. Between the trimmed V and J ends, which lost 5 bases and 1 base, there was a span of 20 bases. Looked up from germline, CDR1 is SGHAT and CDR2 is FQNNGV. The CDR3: CASSQQVRRGAQETQYF. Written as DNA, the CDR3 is TGTGCCAGCAGCCAACAAGTGCGACGGGGCGCCCAAGAGACCCAGTACTTC.

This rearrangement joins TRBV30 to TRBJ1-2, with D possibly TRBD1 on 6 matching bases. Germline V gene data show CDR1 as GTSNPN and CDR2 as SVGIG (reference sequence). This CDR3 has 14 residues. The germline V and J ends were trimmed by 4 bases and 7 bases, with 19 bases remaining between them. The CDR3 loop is CAWTLIPTGTGYTF. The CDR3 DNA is TGTGCCTGGACCTTAATACCCACAGGGACTGGCTACACCTTC.

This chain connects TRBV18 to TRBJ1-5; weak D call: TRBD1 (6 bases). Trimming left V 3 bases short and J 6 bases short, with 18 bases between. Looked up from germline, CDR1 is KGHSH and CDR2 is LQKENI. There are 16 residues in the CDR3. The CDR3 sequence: CASSPRGQRGSQPQHF. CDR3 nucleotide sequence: TGTGCCAGCTCACCTCGAGGACAGCGAGGTTCTCAGCCCCAGCATTTT.

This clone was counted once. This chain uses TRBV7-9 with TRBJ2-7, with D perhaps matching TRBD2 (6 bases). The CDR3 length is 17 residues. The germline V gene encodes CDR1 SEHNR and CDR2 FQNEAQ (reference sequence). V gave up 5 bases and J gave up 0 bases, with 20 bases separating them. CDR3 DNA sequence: TGTGCCAGCAGCCCAGAGGTGGGACTCGGAAGCTCCTACGAGCAGTACTTC. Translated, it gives CASSPEVGLGSSYEQYF. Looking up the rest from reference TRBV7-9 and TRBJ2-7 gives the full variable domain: DTGVSQNPRHKITKRGQNVTFRCDPISEHNRLYWYRQTLGQGPEFLTYFQNEAQLEKSRLLSDRFSAERPKGSFSTLEIQRTEQGDSAMYLCASSPEVGLGSSYEQYFGPGTRLTVT.

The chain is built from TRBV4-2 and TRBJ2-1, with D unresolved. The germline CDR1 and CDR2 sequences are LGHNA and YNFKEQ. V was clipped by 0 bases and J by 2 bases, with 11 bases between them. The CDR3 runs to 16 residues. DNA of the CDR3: TGTGCCAGCAGCCAAGATACCAGCACCACCTACAATGAGCAGTTCTTC. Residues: CASSQDTSTTYNEQFF.

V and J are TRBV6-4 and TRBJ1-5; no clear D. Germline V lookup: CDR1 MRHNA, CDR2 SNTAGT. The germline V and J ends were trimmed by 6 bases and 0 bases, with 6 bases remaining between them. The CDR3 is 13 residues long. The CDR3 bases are TGTGCCAGCAGCAGAAATAGCAATCAGCCCCAGCATTTT. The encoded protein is CASSRNSNQPQHF.

CDR3 protein: CASSLEVDNEQFF. CDR3 DNA sequence: TGTGCCAGCAGCTTAGAAGTCGACAATGAGCAGTTCTTC. The chain recombines TRBV5-6 with TRBJ2-1; D is unresolved. Per the germline V gene, CDR1 is SGHDT and CDR2 is YYEEEE. V gave up 2 bases and J gave up 5 bases, with 8 bases separating them. The CDR3 has 13 amino acids. Combining the CDR3 with reference TRBV5-6 and TRBJ2-1 gives the whole variable domain DAGVTQSPTHLIKTRGQQVTLRCSPKSGHDTVSWYQQALGQGPQFIFQYYEEEERQRGNFPDRFSGHQFPNYSSELNVNALLLGDSALYLCASSLEVDNEQFFGPGTRLTVL.